Shown below are 32 T cell receptor beta chains from a single sample sequenced in a study of T cell clonotyping in hematopoietic cell transplantation. The time point was: recipient sample about 28 days before transplant, after cytoreduction. TCRdb's copy holds only in-frame clones and misses some; the assay was immunoSEQ multiplex PCR. The data hold under 35,000 clones, with more than 70% observed a single time. Here the sequenced sample was peripheral blood mononuclear cells, taken before stem cell transplant. Receptor source: a man aged 50-60 years with myelodysplastic syndrome. Some clones in this sample may be carry-over from other donors' samples.

The V call is TRBV30, the J call TRBJ1-1, with 8 positions matching TRBD1. CDR3 length equals 15 residues. J was trimmed by 2 bases and V by 1 base; bases with no gene match: 6. Germline CDR1 reads GTSNPN; CDR2 reads SVGIG (reference sequence). CDR3 sequence reads: CAWSGHRGSNTEAFF. The CDR3 DNA reads as TGTGCCTGGAGTGGCCACAGGGGGAGCAACACTGAAGCTTTCTTT.

In its sample, this clone was seen a few times. The chain recombines TRBV28 with TRBJ1-5; D gene ambiguous. Looked up from germline, CDR1 is MDHEN and CDR2 is SYDVKM. This CDR3 has 14 residues. V was cut by 3 bases and J by 5 bases, with 11 bases left in between. CDR3 sequence (DNA): TGTGCCAGCAGTTTGTATAGGGCCGATCAGCCCCAGCATTTT. It is translated as CASSLYRADQPQHF.

This rearrangement joins TRBV6-5 to TRBJ1-1; 8 bases align to TRBD1. Germline CDR1 and CDR2: MNHEY and SVGAGI. This CDR3 is built from 13 residues. V dropped 10 bases and J dropped 5; count of bases not matched to a gene: 9. The CDR3 spells CATLTGGRTEAFF. The CDR3 coding sequence is TGTGCCACTCTAACAGGGGGTAGGACTGAAGCTTTCTTT.

This rearrangement joins TRBV19 to TRBJ1-6, with D maybe TRBD1 (5 bases). The CDR3 totals 17 residues. V was cut by 6 bases and J by 0 bases, with 15 bases left in between. Germline V gene data show CDR1 as LNHDA and CDR2 as SQIVND (reference sequence). The CDR3 region has the DNA TGTGCCAGTAGGCCCGGGGGTAGTATCTCCTATAATTCACCCCTCCACTTT. Its protein product is CASRPGGSISYNSPLHF.

The chain is built from TRBV25-1 and TRBJ1-1; weak D call: TRBD1 (5 bases). CDR3 length: 16 amino acids. Germline CDR1 MGHDK, CDR2 SYGVNS. Trimming left V 4 bases short and J 0 bases short, with 15 bases between. This CDR3 is CASSGPGYGMNTEAFF. The CDR3 DNA is TGTGCCAGCAGTGGACCAGGGTATGGGATGAACACTGAAGCTTTCTTT.

The rearrangement joins TRBV2 to TRBJ1-1, with D tentatively TRBD1 (5 bases). Trimming stripped 3 bases from V and 3 bases from J, with 11 bases between. The germline gives CDR1 SNHLY, CDR2 FYNNEI. This CDR3 has 14 amino acids. The CDR3 bases are TGTGCCAGCAGTGATAGGGGTAGTTACACTGAAGCTTTCTTT. Translation: CASSDRGSYTEAFF.

The chain combines TRBV9 with TRBJ2-1, with D maybe TRBD2 (5 bases). V was pared by 7 bases and J by 9 bases, with 23 bases between. This CDR3 comprises 15 residues. Germline V CDR1 and CDR2: SGDLS, YYNGEE. The CDR3 loop reads CASDTVGPRGREQFF. CDR3 nucleotides: TGTGCCAGCGACACAGTCGGTCCCCGCGGGCGTGAGCAGTTCTTC.

The V and J genes are TRBV4-3 and TRBJ1-2; 7 bases agree with TRBD1. After removal of 1 base from V and 8 bases from J, the junction contained 4 bases not matched to a gene. Germline V gene data show CDR1 as LGHNA and CDR2 as YSLEER. CDR3 length: 13 amino acids. CDR3 amino acids: CASSQVTGRGYTF. The DNA of the CDR3 is TGCGCCAGCAGCCAAGTGACAGGGAGAGGCTACACCTTC.

The chain employs TRBV28 and TRBJ2-7; 7 bases align to TRBD1. V dropped 10 bases and J dropped 0; count of bases not matched to a gene: 9. This CDR3 region has 14 residues. Germline lookup yields CDR1 MDHEN and CDR2 SYDVKM. CDR3 in DNA: TGTGCCACCGAAGGACAGGAGAACTCCTACGAGCAGTACTTC. It encodes CATEGQENSYEQYF.

This clone appeared a few times. V is TRBV4-3 and J is TRBJ1-6; D is uncertain. Trimming removed 0 bases at V and 11 bases at J, with 11 bases between. CDR1 LGHNA and CDR2 YSLEER come from the germline V gene. This CDR3 spans 14 amino acids. The chain's CDR3 is CASSQDYPHTPLHF. CDR3 nucleotide sequence: TGCGCCAGCAGCCAAGATTACCCCCATACACCCCTCCACTTT.

The rearrangement uses TRBV4-2 and TRBJ1-5; 8 positions match TRBD1. After removal of 1 base from V and 4 bases from J, the junction contained 3 bases not matched to a gene. Per germline, CDR1 LGHNA and CDR2 YNFKEQ. There are 15 residues in the CDR3. CDR3 sequence: CASSQGGQANQPQHF. The CDR3 DNA reads TGTGCCAGCAGCCAAGGGGGACAGGCAAATCAGCCCCAGCATTTT.

This clone has only one observation. V is TRBV29-1 and J is TRBJ2-5; D gene unclear. Trimming pared 5 bases from V and 2 bases from J, leaving 6 bases between. Germline V gives CDR1 SQVTM, CDR2 ANQGSEA. The CDR3 is made up of 11 amino acids. CDR3 protein: CSVRPQETQYF. In nucleotides, the CDR3 is TGCAGCGTTCGGCCACAAGAGACCCAGTACTTC.

This rearrangement joins TRBV6-6 to TRBJ1-5; D not resolved. Germline assignment: CDR1 MNHNY and CDR2 SVGAGI (reference sequence). The V end was cut by 8 bases, the J end by 5 bases, with 16 bases between. This CDR3 region has 14 residues. The CDR3 loop reads CASLEAEFYQPQHF. In DNA, the CDR3 is TGTGCCAGCCTCGAGGCGGAATTTTATCAGCCCCAGCATTTT.

The sample holds a few counts of this clone. The chain is built from TRBV2 and TRBJ2-1, with 15 bases fitting TRBD2. Germline assignment: CDR1 SNHLY and CDR2 FYNNEI. The CDR3 length is 15 residues. V dropped 6 bases and J dropped 4; count of bases not matched to a gene: 1. Written as DNA, the CDR3 is TGTGCCAGCAGGGGGACTAGCGGGGGGTACAATGAGCAGTTCTTC. It is translated as CASRGTSGGYNEQFF.

The rearrangement uses TRBV4-3 and TRBJ2-1; no definite D call. Germline CDR1 is LGHNA and CDR2 is YSLEER. V lost 4 bases and J 4 bases, leaving 5 bases between the germline ends. This CDR3 has 12 residues. CDR3 residues: CASSREYNEQFF. DNA of the CDR3: TGCGCCAGCAGCCGCGAGTACAATGAGCAGTTCTTC.

The rearrangement joins TRBV10-3 to TRBJ2-1; 8 bases align to TRBD2. This CDR3 has 16 amino acids. V shed 2 bases, J shed 12 bases, and the junction held 15 bases outside the gene matches. The germline V gene encodes CDR1 ENHRY and CDR2 SYGVKD. The CDR3 loop reads CAISEGGSGVHPLQFF. The CDR3 DNA is TGTGCCATCAGTGAGGGGGGTAGCGGGGTTCATCCCCTGCAGTTCTTC.

The genes are TRBV9 and TRBJ2-1; a possible D gene is TRBD1 (5 bases). CDR1 and CDR2 (germline): SGDLS, YYNGEE. There are 15 residues in the CDR3. Trimming cost V 4 bases and J 0 bases, with 11 bases left between them. Written as DNA, the CDR3 is TGTGCCAGCAGCCCCCAGGGAAACTCCTACAATGAGCAGTTCTTC. It specifies CASSPQGNSYNEQFF.

The DNA of the CDR3 is TGTGCCAGCAGCGGCGACTCCTACGAGCAGTACTTC. This encodes CASSGDSYEQYF. This chain joins TRBV6-6 and TRBJ2-7; D is undetermined. Germline values: CDR1 MNHNY, CDR2 SVGAGI (reference sequence). Trimming cost V 6 bases and J 0 bases, with 6 bases left between them. The CDR3 has 12 residues.

With regard to this clone: Additional DNA sequences in this sample encode the identical CDR3. The chain couples TRBV6-1 to TRBJ2-5, with 13 bases identical to TRBD2. With 4 bases clipped from V and 4 bases from J, the junction kept 6 bases outside the gene matches. Germline V CDR1 and CDR2: MNHNS, SASEGT. The CDR3 is 16 residues long. This CDR3 reads CASSGPTSGRRETQYF. CDR3 coding DNA: TGTGCCAGCAGTGGGCCGACTAGCGGGAGGCGAGAGACCCAGTACTTC.

The chain recombines TRBV2 with TRBJ2-3; unclear D gene. Looked up from germline, CDR1 is SNHLY and CDR2 is FYNNEI. The CDR3 length is 14 residues. Between the trimmed V and J ends, which lost 7 bases and 2 bases, there was a span of 13 bases. The CDR3 here is CASTQSRFTDTQYF. Here the CDR3 DNA reads TGTGCCAGCACCCAGTCTAGGTTCACAGATACGCAGTATTTT.

The chain has TRBV30 and TRBJ2-7; D might be TRBD1 (5 bases). V was pared by 3 bases and J by 8 bases, with 32 bases between. This CDR3 contains 18 residues. Germline V gives CDR1 GTSNPN, CDR2 SVGIG (reference sequence). The CDR3 bases are TGTGCCTGGAGCCGACAGTTGGCCCCTTCGTGGGCCCCTTCGAAGCAGTACTTC. The encoded protein is CAWSRQLAPSWAPSKQYF. Full variable domain (missing parts from reference TRBV30 and TRBJ2-7): SQTIHQWPATLVQPVGSPLSLECTVEGTSNPNLYWYRQAAGRGLQLLFYSVGIGQISSEVPQNLSASRPQDRQFILSSKKLLLSDSGFYLCAWSRQLAPSWAPSKQYFGPGTRLTVT.

V is TRBV6-5 and J is TRBJ2-2; 7 bases agree with TRBD2. Germline V gives CDR1 MNHEY, CDR2 SVGAGI. J gave up 6 bases and V 5 bases, and 9 bases lay outside the gene matches. The length of the CDR3 is 15 residues. The CDR3 bases are TGTGCCAGCAGTGTTTACCGACTAGCTCCCGGGGAGCTGTTTTTT. Its protein product is CASSVYRLAPGELFF.

The J gene is TRBJ1-5, the V gene TRBV2; D uncertain. This CDR3 contains 14 residues. Trimming removed 3 bases at V and 2 bases at J, with 8 bases between. CDR1 is SNHLY, CDR2 FYNNEI, per germline. The CDR3 protein is CASSDPQGNQPQHF. The CDR3 region has the DNA TGTGCCAGCAGTGACCCGCAAGGCAATCAGCCCCAGCATTTT.

The V gene is TRBV30, the J gene TRBJ2-7; tentatively, D is TRBD1 (6 bases). Deletions cut 3 bases from V and 1 base from J, with 13 bases between. Germline loops: CDR1 GTSNPN, CDR2 SVGIG (reference sequence). CDR3 length: 14 amino acids. The CDR3, as DNA: TGTGCCTGGAGGGGGGTAGGGGGATCCTACGAGCAGTACTTC. Amino acid sequence: CAWRGVGGSYEQYF.

V usage is TRBV30 and J usage is TRBJ1-2; tentatively, D is TRBD1 (6 bases). Germline V gene sequence: CDR1 GTSNPN, CDR2 SVGIG (reference sequence). V lost 4 bases and J 7 bases, leaving 19 bases between the germline ends. This CDR3 is built from 14 residues. CDR3 loop: CAWTQGLSSFGYTF. DNA of the CDR3: TGTGCCTGGACCCAGGGGCTTTCTTCGTTTGGCTACACCTTC.

The DNA of the CDR3 is TGTGCCAGCAGCCCTGGACACTATGGCTACACCTTC. As protein: CASSPGHYGYTF. The chain is built from TRBV7-8 and TRBJ1-2; D unresolved. Trimming pared 5 bases from V and 3 bases from J, leaving 7 bases between. The CDR3 contains 12 residues. Per germline, CDR1 SGHVS and CDR2 FQNEAQ. Supplemented by reference TRBV7-8 and TRBJ1-2, the full variable domain reads GAGVSQSPRYKVAKRGQDVALRCDPISGHVSLFWYQQALGQGPEFLTYFQNEAQLDKSGLPSDRFFAERPEGSVSTLKIQRTQQEDSAVYLCASSPGHYGYTFGSGTRLTVV.

The chain uses TRBV25-1 and TRBJ1-1, with 10 positions matching TRBD1. V gave up 3 bases and J gave up 4 bases; unmatched junction bases: 5. Germline V gives CDR1 MGHDK, CDR2 SYGVNS. The CDR3 is 15 amino acids. The DNA of the CDR3 is TGTGCCAGCAGTGATAGGGACAGGGGTGTCACTGAAGCTTTCTTT. Translating it yields CASSDRDRGVTEAFF.

The chain has TRBV15 and TRBJ2-7; D possibly corresponds to TRBD1 (6 bases). The V gene lost 8 bases and the J gene lost 2 bases, with 19 bases spanning the gap. Germline V gene data show CDR1 as LNHNV and CDR2 as YYDKDF (reference sequence). The CDR3 is 15 amino acids. Here the CDR3 DNA reads TGTGCCACCTGTCCCAGGGGCCGATTTGCCTACGAGCAGTACTTC. This sequence encodes CATCPRGRFAYEQYF.

In its sample, this clone was seen once. Here the CDR3 DNA reads TGTGCCTGGAGTCGGGACAGGCCCAGCATGACGGTGCTGTTTTTT. Translation gives CAWSRDRPSMTVLFF. The V and J genes are TRBV30 and TRBJ2-2, with 8 bases matching TRBD1. V lost 2 bases and J lost 13; bases outside the gene matches: 15. This CDR3 spans 15 amino acids. Germline CDR1 reads GTSNPN; CDR2 reads SVGIG (reference sequence).

The rearrangement joins TRBV6-5 to TRBJ2-7; tentatively, D is TRBD1 or TRBD2 (6 bases each). The CDR3 extends over 15 amino acids. Trimming took 6 bases from V and 7 from J, leaving 22 bases between them. CDR1 and CDR2 from the germline V gene are MNHEY and SVGAGI. The CDR3 nucleotides read TGTGCCAGCAGCCATACAGGGACGGGAGATCGGGAGCAGTACTTC. Translating gives CASSHTGTGDREQYF.

The chain is built from TRBV5-1 and TRBJ2-2; D not certain. Germline V gene data show CDR1 as SGHRS and CDR2 as YFSETQ. Trimming left V 3 bases short and J 3 bases short, with 3 bases between. The CDR3 extends over 12 amino acids. The CDR3 region has the DNA TGCGCCAGCAGCTCTTACACCGGGGAGCTGTTTTTT. Residues: CASSSYTGELFF.

The table lists this clone with a count of one. A read error may account for a junction end that differs from germline. The chain carries TRBV30 and TRBJ2-5, with 12 bases lining up with TRBD2. CDR3 size: 15 residues. Germline CDR1 is GTSNPN and CDR2 is SVGIG (reference sequence). CDR3 region: CTLAPGLAGIETQYF. DNA of the CDR3: TGCACCCTCGCACCCGGACTAGCGGGGATCGAGACCCAGTACTTC.